This TCR beta chain was recorded in a study of blood T cell repertoires in COVID-19. Across the study: Whether acute or convalescent, the COVID-19 samples came from the United States, Italy and Spain. Nucleic acid was either cDNA or gDNA, and it came from T cells, B-cell-depleted T cells, or PBMCs.

Original data processing: Amplified reference gene primers provided the basis for estimating nucleated cell counts. Data came from immunoSEQ multiplex PCR; TCRdb stores just in-frame clones and leaves some out. V, J and clone size were drawn from that table, and D and trimming were deduced from the DNA. The table records fewer than 150,000 clones, roughly 79% of them present only once. Germline assignment: CDR1 MNHEY and CDR2 SVGAGI. This CDR3 has 15 amino acids. V lost 5 bases to trimming and J lost 1 base; unmatched junction nucleotides: 5. The sample taken for sequencing was peripheral blood. The TCR originated in a human donor in a cohort sampled during active COVID-19. This chain connects TRBV6-5 to TRBJ2-7, with 10 nucleotides matching TRBD1. The CDR3 loop reads CASSRMGQGSYEQYF. CDR3 coding DNA: TGTGCCAGCAGTCGGATGGGACAGGGGTCCTACGAGCAGTACTTC.